This entry lists 29 T cell receptor beta chains sequenced from one sample in a study of blood T cell repertoires in COVID-19. Profiling relied on immunoSEQ multiplex PCR, and the TCRdb table lists in-frame clones only, not all of them. This table has roughly 42,000 clones, 85% to 90% appearing once. The specimen was peripheral blood. The origin of the receptors is a man aged 25 to 45 with active or convalescent COVID-19.

The gene calls are TRBV11-2 and TRBJ1-1; a possible D gene is TRBD1 (6 bases). The CDR3 spans 14 residues. Trimming pared 2 bases from V and 6 bases from J, leaving 13 bases between. The germline gives CDR1 SGHAT, CDR2 FQNNGV. CDR3 sequence: CASSLPGGAAEAFF. The CDR3 coding sequence is TGTGCCAGCAGCTTACCGGGGGGCGCGGCTGAAGCTTTCTTT. The full variable domain, completed using reference TRBV11-2 and TRBJ1-1, is EAGVAQSPRYKIIEKRQSVAFWCNPISGHATLYWYQQILGQGPKLLIQFQNNGVVDDSQLPKDRFSAERLKGVDSTLKIQPAKLEDSAVYLCASSLPGGAAEAFFGQGTRLTVV.

The chain combines TRBV4-3 with TRBJ1-2; 7 bases align to TRBD1. The V and J ends lost 3 bases and 2 bases, in that order; junction bases with no gene match: 6. From germline, CDR1 is LGHNA and CDR2 YSLEER. The CDR3 is 15 amino acids. CDR3 DNA sequence: TGCGCCAGCAGCCACACCAGACAGGGAAACTATGGCTACACCTTC. It is translated as CASSHTRQGNYGYTF.

V usage is TRBV7-2 and J usage is TRBJ1-1, with 9 bases matching TRBD1. Germline CDR1 and CDR2: SGHTA and FQGNSA. V gave up 4 bases and J gave up 4 bases; unmatched junction bases: 4. The length of the CDR3 is 14 residues. The CDR3 loop reads CASSSGQGATEAFF. The CDR3 nucleotides are TGTGCCAGCAGCTCGGGACAGGGTGCCACTGAAGCTTTCTTT.

This chain joins TRBV10-3 and TRBJ2-1; 8 bases align to TRBD2. CDR1 is ENHRY, CDR2 SYGVKD, per germline. CDR3 size: 16 residues. The trim removed 7 bases at V and 5 bases at J, leaving 13 bases unmatched. CDR3 coding DNA: TGTGCCATCATGAACCCTCAGCGGGAGAAAAACAATGAGCAGTTCTTC. Translated, it gives CAIMNPQREKNNEQFF.

This chain uses TRBV30 with TRBJ1-2; TRBD1 matches at 8 bases. J was trimmed by 3 bases and V by 4 bases; bases with no gene match: 1. Germline CDR1 GTSNPN, CDR2 SVGIG (reference sequence). This CDR3 region has 12 residues. The CDR3 nucleotides read TGTGCCTGGAACAGGGGGGACTATGGCTACACCTTC. Amino acids: CAWNRGDYGYTF. Filled out from reference TRBV30 and TRBJ1-2, the complete variable domain reads SQTIHQWPATLVQPVGSPLSLECTVEGTSNPNLYWYRQAAGRGLQLLFYSVGIGQISSEVPQNLSASRPQDRQFILSSKKLLLSDSGFYLCAWNRGDYGYTFGSGTRLTVV.

This chain joins TRBV18 and TRBJ2-7; tentative D call: TRBD2 (6 bases). Trimming cost V 2 bases and J 7 bases, with 12 bases left between them. Germline-derived CDR1 and CDR2 are KGHSH and LQKENI. The CDR3 has 13 amino acids. CDR3 protein: CASSPDGTGEQYV. DNA for the CDR3: TGTGCCAGCTCACCAGACGGGACTGGGGAGCAGTACGTC.

The chain recombines TRBV6-6 with TRBJ1-4; possibly TRBD1 for D (5 bases). Trimming left V 6 bases short and J 7 bases short, with 21 bases between. Germline V lookup: CDR1 MNHNY, CDR2 SVGAGI (reference sequence). The CDR3 has 16 residues. The CDR3 is CASSYGGLVVVEKLFF. CDR3 coding DNA: TGTGCCAGCAGCTACGGGGGGTTGGTGGTAGTTGAAAAACTGTTTTTT.

The rearrangement links TRBV5-1 to TRBJ2-2, with TRBD2 matching over 8 bases. V was clipped by 1 base and J by 1 base; unmatched bases: 3. The CDR3 spans 16 residues. In germline, CDR1 is SGHRS, CDR2 YFSETQ. The CDR3 bases are TGCGCCAGCAGCTTGACGGGAGGGGTGAACACCGGGGAGCTGTTTTTT. It is translated as CASSLTGGVNTGELFF. The variable domain in full, with the rest retrieved from reference TRBV5-1 and TRBJ2-2, is KAGVTQTPRYLIKTRGQQVTLSCSPISGHRSVSWYQQTPGQGLQFLFEYFSETQRNKGNFPGRFSGRQFSNSRSEMNVSTLELGDSALYLCASSLTGGVNTGELFFGEGSRLTVL.

This clone was observed a single time. This chain joins TRBV19 and TRBJ1-5; no clear D. V lost 3 bases and J lost 2, with 11 bases in between. Germline CDR1 LNHDA, CDR2 SQIVND (reference sequence). The CDR3 totals 15 residues. CDR3 nucleotides: TGTGCCAGTAGTATTTCGCGCACCGGCAATCAGCCCCAGCATTTT. This translates into CASSISRTGNQPQHF.

This rearrangement joins TRBV11-3 to TRBJ1-1; D remains ambiguous. This CDR3 comprises 13 residues. Trimming shortened V by 3 bases and J by 1 base, and 6 bases separated the two germline ends. The germline V gene encodes CDR1 SGHNT and CDR2 YENEEA. The CDR3 sequence: CASSFGANTEAFF. The CDR3 DNA sequence: TGTGCCAGCAGCTTCGGAGCGAACACTGAAGCTTTCTTT.

The rearrangement joins TRBV5-6 to TRBJ2-7; D ambiguous. The CDR3 has 14 residues. Between the trimmed V and J ends, which lost 2 bases and 0 bases, there was a span of 9 bases. CDR1 and CDR2 from the germline V gene are SGHDT and YYEEEE. CDR3 sequence reads: CASSFPRSSYEQYV. CDR3 DNA: TGTGCCAGCAGCTTTCCAAGGAGCTCCTACGAGCAGTACGTC.

The V call is TRBV14, the J call TRBJ2-2; 8 bases are shared with TRBD2. This CDR3 region has 16 residues. Germline CDR1 reads SGHDN; CDR2 reads FVKESK. With 4 bases clipped from V and 2 bases from J, the junction kept 6 bases outside the gene matches. CDR3 sequence reads: CASSLHGTRNTGELFF. CDR3 coding DNA: TGTGCCAGCAGCCTACACGGGACTAGAAACACCGGGGAGCTGTTTTTT.

V is TRBV7-3 and J is TRBJ2-3; 9 bases are shared with TRBD2. Looked up from germline, CDR1 is SGHTA and CDR2 is FQGTGA. The J segment lost 4 bases and the V segment lost 5 bases, leaving 10 bases of the junction unmatched. The CDR3 spans 16 residues. The CDR3 loop is CASSPLSGSASDTQYF. The CDR3 DNA follows: TGTGCCAGCAGCCCCCTTAGCGGGAGCGCCTCAGATACGCAGTATTTT. The variable domain in full, with the rest retrieved from reference TRBV7-3 and TRBJ2-3, is GAGVSQTPSNKVTEKGKYVELRCDPISGHTALYWYRQSLGQGPEFLIYFQGTGAADDSGLPNDRFFAVRPEGSVSTLKIQRTERGDSAVYLCASSPLSGSASDTQYFGPGTRLTVL.

This clone is a singleton in its sample. V and J are TRBV11-3 and TRBJ2-7, with D maybe TRBD1 (6 bases). Trimming stripped 1 base from V and 4 bases from J, with 8 bases between. Germline CDR1 and CDR2: SGHNT and YENEEA. CDR3 length: 13 amino acids. CDR3 in amino acids: CASSLGTDYEQYF. CDR3 sequence (DNA): TGTGCCAGCAGCTTAGGGACAGATTACGAGCAGTACTTC.

This chain links TRBV7-8 with TRBJ2-2; D is possibly TRBD1 (6 bases). Trimming took off 5 bases at V and 4 bases at J, with 11 bases between the two ends. This CDR3 region has 14 residues. CDR1 is SGHVS, CDR2 FQNEAQ, per germline. The CDR3: CASSVTGFTGELFF. The DNA of the CDR3 is TGTGCCAGCAGCGTGACAGGATTCACCGGGGAGCTGTTTTTT.

This clone was seen once. The chain links TRBV11-3 to TRBJ2-3, with D tentatively TRBD2 (5 bases). Trimming took off 1 base at V and 0 bases at J, with 5 bases between the two ends. The CDR3 totals 14 residues. In germline, CDR1 is SGHNT, CDR2 YENEEA. The CDR3 sequence is CASSLGGSTDTQYF. In DNA, the CDR3 is TGTGCCAGCAGCTTAGGCGGGAGCACAGATACGCAGTATTTT.

The table lists this clone with a count of one. J is TRBJ1-5 and V is TRBV5-4; D not resolved. The germline V gene has CDR1 SGHNT and CDR2 YYREEE (reference sequence). The CDR3 extends over 16 amino acids. V was trimmed by 3 bases and J by 4 bases, leaving 17 bases between them. The CDR3 sequence: CASSSYPGETNQPQHF. DNA of the CDR3: TGTGCCAGCAGCTCTTATCCGGGAGAAACGAATCAGCCCCAGCATTTT.

This clone came up once. This rearrangement joins TRBV30 to TRBJ2-2; D is unclear. This CDR3 has 15 residues. Trimming removed 4 bases at V and 0 bases at J, with 12 bases between. The germline V gene has CDR1 GTSNPN and CDR2 SVGIG (reference sequence). The CDR3 spells CAWTHLGANTGELFF. The CDR3 bases are TGTGCCTGGACCCACCTGGGCGCGAACACCGGGGAGCTGTTTTTT.

The table lists this clone with a count of one. The V gene is TRBV7-9, the J gene TRBJ1-1; D gene unclear. Germline assignment: CDR1 SEHNR and CDR2 FQNEAQ (reference sequence). The CDR3 is made up of 13 amino acids. Trimming took 5 bases from V and 1 from J, leaving 8 bases between them. The CDR3 nucleotides read TGTGCCAGCAGCCTCGCACAGAACACTGAAGCTTTCTTT. This sequence encodes CASSLAQNTEAFF.

The chain carries TRBV18 and TRBJ1-1; no clear D. The CDR3 length is 13 residues. Germline assignment: CDR1 KGHSH and CDR2 LQKENI. V was clipped by 2 bases and J by 7 bases, with 11 bases between them. This CDR3 reads CASSPGQDDEAFF. The CDR3 region has the DNA TGTGCCAGCTCACCAGGCCAGGATGATGAAGCTTTCTTT. The complete variable domain, with remaining parts taken from reference TRBV18 and TRBJ1-1, reads NAGVMQNPRHLVRRRGQEARLRCSPMKGHSHVYWYRQLPEEGLKFMVYLQKENIIDESGMPKERFSAEFPKEGPSILRIQQVVRGDSAAYFCASSPGQDDEAFFGQGTRLTVV.

The chain has TRBV24-1 and TRBJ2-1; 12 bases fit TRBD2. J was trimmed by 4 bases and V by 3 bases; bases with no gene match: 3. The CDR3 covers 16 residues. Germline loops: CDR1 KGHDR, CDR2 SFDVKD. CDR3 sequence: CATSDGLAGTYNEQFF. DNA of the CDR3: TGTGCCACCAGTGATGGACTAGCGGGGACGTACAATGAGCAGTTCTTC.

This chain links TRBV7-9 with TRBJ1-4; D unresolved. This CDR3 has 15 amino acids. Trimming shortened V by 5 bases and J by 4 bases, and 14 bases separated the two germline ends. Germline V lookup: CDR1 SEHNR, CDR2 FQNEAQ (reference sequence). The CDR3 nucleotides are TGTGCCAGCAGCGAGGGTTTTAACGGTAATGAAAAACTGTTTTTT. It specifies CASSEGFNGNEKLFF.

The chain employs TRBV2 and TRBJ1-6; 8 bases agree with TRBD1. Per the germline V gene, CDR1 is SNHLY and CDR2 is FYNNEI. The CDR3 totals 14 residues. V lost 6 bases to trimming and J lost 10 bases; unmatched junction nucleotides: 8. The DNA of the CDR3 is TGTGCCAGCAGCGATGACAGGGGCTTGTCACCCCTCCACTTT. Protein: CASSDDRGLSPLHF.

The chain recombines TRBV20-1 with TRBJ2-7, with 7 bases that match TRBD2. The CDR3 has 11 amino acids. Germline V gives CDR1 DFQATT, CDR2 SNEGSKA (reference sequence). Trimming cost V 5 bases and J 6 bases; bases outside gene matches: 4. In DNA, the CDR3 is TGCAGTGCTCGGACTAGTGGCGAGCAGTACGTC. Residues: CSARTSGEQYV.

This chain uses TRBV24-1 with TRBJ2-6; D is possibly TRBD1 (6 bases). Germline V gene sequence: CDR1 KGHDR, CDR2 SFDVKD. This CDR3 spans 15 amino acids. V lost 4 bases to trimming and J lost 2 bases, with 8 bases between them. The CDR3 loop reads CATSEHRAGANVLTF. The CDR3 nucleotides are TGTGCCACCAGTGAGCACAGGGCTGGGGCCAACGTCCTGACTTTC.

J is TRBJ2-5 and V is TRBV9; 15 nucleotides agree with TRBD2. Germline CDR1 reads SGDLS; CDR2 reads YYNGEE. V was clipped by 4 bases and J by 1 base; unmatched bases: 5. CDR3 size: 17 residues. The CDR3 region has the DNA TGTGCCAGCAGCTTGGGACTAGCGGGAGGCAGCCAAGAGACCCAGTACTTC. Its protein product is CASSLGLAGGSQETQYF.

The rearrangement uses TRBV9 and TRBJ2-3, with D maybe TRBD2 (5 bases). The CDR3 has 14 amino acids. The V end lost 0 bases, the J end lost 6 bases, and 11 bases lay between the germline ends. From germline, CDR1 is SGDLS and CDR2 YYNGEE. CDR3 protein: CASSVELVYDTQYF. CDR3 in DNA: TGTGCCAGCAGCGTAGAACTAGTCTATGATACGCAGTATTTT.

The V gene is TRBV11-2, the J gene TRBJ2-3, with a weak D call TRBD1 (6 bases). The CDR3 totals 16 residues. Germline values: CDR1 SGHAT, CDR2 FQNNGV. Deletions cut 5 bases from V and 1 base from J, with 16 bases between. This chain's CDR3 is CASSLRQDLGTDTQYF. CDR3 coding DNA: TGTGCCAGCAGCCTACGACAGGACCTTGGCACAGATACGCAGTATTTT. Looking up the rest from reference TRBV11-2 and TRBJ2-3 gives the full variable domain: EAGVAQSPRYKIIEKRQSVAFWCNPISGHATLYWYQQILGQGPKLLIQFQNNGVVDDSQLPKDRFSAERLKGVDSTLKIQPAKLEDSAVYLCASSLRQDLGTDTQYFGPGTRLTVL.

The CDR3 reads CASSLGQGAGNTIYF. The CDR3, as DNA: TGTGCCAGCAGCTTGGGGCAGGGGGCTGGAAACACCATATATTTT. V is TRBV5-5 and J is TRBJ1-3, with 7 nucleotides matching TRBD1. Germline trimming cut 0 bases from V and 2 bases from J; bases unmatched to any gene: 2. Looked up from germline, CDR1 is SGHKS and CDR2 is YYEKEE (reference sequence). The CDR3 is 15 amino acids.